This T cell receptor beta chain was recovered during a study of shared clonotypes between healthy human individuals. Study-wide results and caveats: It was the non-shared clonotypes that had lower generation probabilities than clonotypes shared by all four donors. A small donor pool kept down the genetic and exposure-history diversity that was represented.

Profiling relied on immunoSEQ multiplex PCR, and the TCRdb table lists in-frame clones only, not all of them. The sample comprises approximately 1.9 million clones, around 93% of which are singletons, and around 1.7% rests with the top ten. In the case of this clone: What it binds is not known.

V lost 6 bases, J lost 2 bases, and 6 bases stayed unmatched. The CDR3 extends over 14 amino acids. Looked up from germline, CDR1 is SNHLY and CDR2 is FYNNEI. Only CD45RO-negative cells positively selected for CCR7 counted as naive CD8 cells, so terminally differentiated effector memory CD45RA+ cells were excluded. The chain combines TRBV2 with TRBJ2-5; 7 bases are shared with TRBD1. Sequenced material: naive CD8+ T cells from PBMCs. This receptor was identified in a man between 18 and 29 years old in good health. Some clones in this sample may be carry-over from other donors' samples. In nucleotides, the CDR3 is TGTGCCAGCAGCGCACAGGGGCCGCAAGAGACCCAGTACTTC. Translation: CASSAQGPQETQYF.